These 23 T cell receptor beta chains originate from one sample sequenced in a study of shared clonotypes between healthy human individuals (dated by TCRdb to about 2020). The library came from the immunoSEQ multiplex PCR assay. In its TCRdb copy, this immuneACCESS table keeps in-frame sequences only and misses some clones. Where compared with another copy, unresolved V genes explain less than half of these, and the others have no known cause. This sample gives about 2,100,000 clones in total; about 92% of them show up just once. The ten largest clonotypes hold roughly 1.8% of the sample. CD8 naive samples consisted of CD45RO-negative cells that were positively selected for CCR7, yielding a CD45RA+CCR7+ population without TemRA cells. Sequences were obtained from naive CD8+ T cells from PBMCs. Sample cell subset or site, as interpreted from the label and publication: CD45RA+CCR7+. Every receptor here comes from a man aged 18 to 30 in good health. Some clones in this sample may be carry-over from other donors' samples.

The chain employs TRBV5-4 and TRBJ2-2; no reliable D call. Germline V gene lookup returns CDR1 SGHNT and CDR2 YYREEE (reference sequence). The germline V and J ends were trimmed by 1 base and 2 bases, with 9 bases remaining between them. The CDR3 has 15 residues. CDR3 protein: CASSLHGVNTGELFF. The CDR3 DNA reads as TGTGCCAGCAGCTTGCACGGCGTAAACACCGGGGAGCTGTTTTTT.

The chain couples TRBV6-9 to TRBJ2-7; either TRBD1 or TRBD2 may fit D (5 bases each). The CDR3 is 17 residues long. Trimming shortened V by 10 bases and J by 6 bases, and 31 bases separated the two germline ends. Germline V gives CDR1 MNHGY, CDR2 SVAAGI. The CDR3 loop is CATRQPNQVRDGFEQYF. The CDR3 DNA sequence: TGTGCCACTCGACAGCCTAACCAAGTCCGGGACGGGTTCGAGCAGTACTTC.

Here the CDR3 reads CASSEGGLTHNEQFF. CDR3 bases: TGTGCCAGCAGTGAGGGAGGGTTAACCCACAATGAGCAGTTCTTC. The chain links TRBV6-1 to TRBJ2-1; TRBD2 matches 7 bases. Germline-derived CDR1 and CDR2 are MNHNS and SASEGT. The ends lost 3 bases at V and 5 bases at J; junction bases unmatched: 7. The CDR3 length is 15 residues.

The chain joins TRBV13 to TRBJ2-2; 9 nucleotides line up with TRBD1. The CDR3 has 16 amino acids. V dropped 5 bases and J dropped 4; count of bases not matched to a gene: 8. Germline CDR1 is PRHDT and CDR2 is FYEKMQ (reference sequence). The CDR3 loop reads CASSARTGVGTGELFF. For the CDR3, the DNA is TGTGCCAGCAGCGCGAGGACAGGGGTAGGCACCGGGGAGCTGTTTTTT.

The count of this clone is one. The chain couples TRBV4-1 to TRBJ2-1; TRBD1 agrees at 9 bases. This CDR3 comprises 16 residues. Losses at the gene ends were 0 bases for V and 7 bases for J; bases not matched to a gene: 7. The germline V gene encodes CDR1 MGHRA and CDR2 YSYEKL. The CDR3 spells CASSQDDRGIKNEQFF. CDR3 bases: TGCGCCAGCAGCCAAGATGACAGGGGGATCAAGAATGAGCAGTTCTTC.

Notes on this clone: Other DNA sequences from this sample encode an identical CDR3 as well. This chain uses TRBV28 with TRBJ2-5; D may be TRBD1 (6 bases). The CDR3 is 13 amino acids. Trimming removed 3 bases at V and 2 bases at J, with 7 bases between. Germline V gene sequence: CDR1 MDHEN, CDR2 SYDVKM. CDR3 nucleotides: TGTGCCAGCAGTTTCGGACAGCAAGAGACCCAGTACTTC. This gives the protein CASSFGQQETQYF.

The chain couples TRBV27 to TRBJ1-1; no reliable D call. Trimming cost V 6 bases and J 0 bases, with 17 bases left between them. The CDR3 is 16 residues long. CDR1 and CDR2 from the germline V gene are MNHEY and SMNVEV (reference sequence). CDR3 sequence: CASSNFPGLLNTEAFF. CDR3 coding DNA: TGTGCCAGCAGCAACTTCCCCGGACTCTTGAACACTGAAGCTTTCTTT.

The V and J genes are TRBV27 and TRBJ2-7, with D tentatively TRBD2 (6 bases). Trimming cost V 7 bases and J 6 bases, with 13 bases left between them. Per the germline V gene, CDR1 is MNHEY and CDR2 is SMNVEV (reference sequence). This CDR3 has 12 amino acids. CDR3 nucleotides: TGTGCCAGCACCTACCACGGGGGCGAGCAGTACTTC. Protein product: CASTYHGGEQYF.

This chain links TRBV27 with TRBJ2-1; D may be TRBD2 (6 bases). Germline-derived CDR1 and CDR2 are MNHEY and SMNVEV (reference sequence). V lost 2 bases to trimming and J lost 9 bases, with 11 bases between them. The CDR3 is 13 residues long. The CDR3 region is CASSLGGAGEQFF. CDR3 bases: TGTGCCAGCAGTTTAGGAGGGGCAGGTGAGCAGTTCTTC.

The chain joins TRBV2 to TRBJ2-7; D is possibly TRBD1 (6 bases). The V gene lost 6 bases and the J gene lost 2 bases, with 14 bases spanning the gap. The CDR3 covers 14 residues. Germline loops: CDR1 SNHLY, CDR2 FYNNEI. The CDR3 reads CASSKTDSPYEQYF. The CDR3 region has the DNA TGTGCCAGCAGCAAAACGGACAGCCCCTACGAGCAGTACTTC.

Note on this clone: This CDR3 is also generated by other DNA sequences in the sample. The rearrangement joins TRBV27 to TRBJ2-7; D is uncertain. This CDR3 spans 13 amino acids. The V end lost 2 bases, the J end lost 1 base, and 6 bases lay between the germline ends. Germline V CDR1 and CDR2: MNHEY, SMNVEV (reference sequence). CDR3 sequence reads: CASSLRPSYEQYF. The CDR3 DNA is TGTGCCAGCAGTTTAAGGCCGTCCTACGAGCAGTACTTC.

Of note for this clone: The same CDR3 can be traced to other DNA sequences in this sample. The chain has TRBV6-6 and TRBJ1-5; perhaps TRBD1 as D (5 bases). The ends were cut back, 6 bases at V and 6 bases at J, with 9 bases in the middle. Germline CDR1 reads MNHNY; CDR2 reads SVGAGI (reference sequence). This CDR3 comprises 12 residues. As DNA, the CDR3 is TGTGCCAGCAGCCATAGGGGTCAGCCCCAGCATTTT. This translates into CASSHRGQPQHF.

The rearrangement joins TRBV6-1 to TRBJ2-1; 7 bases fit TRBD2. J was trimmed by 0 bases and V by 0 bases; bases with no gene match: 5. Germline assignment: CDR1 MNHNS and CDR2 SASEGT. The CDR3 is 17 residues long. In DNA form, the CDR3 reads TGTGCCAGCAGTGAAGCGACTAGCTGGGACTCCTACAATGAGCAGTTCTTC. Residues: CASSEATSWDSYNEQFF.

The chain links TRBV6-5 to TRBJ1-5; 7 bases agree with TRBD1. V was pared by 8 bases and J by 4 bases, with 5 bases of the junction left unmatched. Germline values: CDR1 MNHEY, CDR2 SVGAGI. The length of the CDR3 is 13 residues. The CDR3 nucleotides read TGTGCCAGCGCGGACAGGCTTAATCAGCCCCAGCATTTT. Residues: CASADRLNQPQHF.

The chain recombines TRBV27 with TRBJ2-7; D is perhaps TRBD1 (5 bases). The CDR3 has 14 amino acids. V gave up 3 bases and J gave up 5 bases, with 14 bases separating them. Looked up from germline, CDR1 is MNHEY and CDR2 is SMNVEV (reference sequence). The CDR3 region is CASSLGPQVHEQYF. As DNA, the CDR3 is TGTGCCAGCAGTTTGGGGCCTCAGGTCCACGAGCAGTACTTC.

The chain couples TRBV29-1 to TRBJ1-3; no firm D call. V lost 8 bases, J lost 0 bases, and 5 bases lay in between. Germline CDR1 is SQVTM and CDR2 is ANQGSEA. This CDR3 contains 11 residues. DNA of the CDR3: TGCAGCACAGTCTCTGGAAACACCATATATTTT. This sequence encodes CSTVSGNTIYF.

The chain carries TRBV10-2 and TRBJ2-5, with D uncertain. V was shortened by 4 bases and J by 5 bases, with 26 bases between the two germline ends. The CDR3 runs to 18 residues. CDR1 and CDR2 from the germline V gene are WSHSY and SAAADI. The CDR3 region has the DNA TGCGCCAGCAGTGTTAGGAGTACCTTGGCTTGGGGTGTGGAGACCCAGTACTTC. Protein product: CASSVRSTLAWGVETQYF.

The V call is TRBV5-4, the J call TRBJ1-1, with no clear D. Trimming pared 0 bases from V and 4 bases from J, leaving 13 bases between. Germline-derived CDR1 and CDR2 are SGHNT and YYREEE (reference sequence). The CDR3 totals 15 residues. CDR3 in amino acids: CASSLGAGMGTEAFF. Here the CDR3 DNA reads TGTGCCAGCAGCTTGGGAGCGGGGATGGGCACTGAAGCTTTCTTT.

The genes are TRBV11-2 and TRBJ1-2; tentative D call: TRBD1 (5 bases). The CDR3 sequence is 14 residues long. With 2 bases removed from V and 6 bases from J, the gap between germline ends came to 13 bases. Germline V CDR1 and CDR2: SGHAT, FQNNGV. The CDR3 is CASSLSAGRDGYTF. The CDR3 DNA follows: TGTGCCAGCAGCTTATCGGCAGGGCGAGATGGCTACACCTTC. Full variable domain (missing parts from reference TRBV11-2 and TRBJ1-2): EAGVAQSPRYKIIEKRQSVAFWCNPISGHATLYWYQQILGQGPKLLIQFQNNGVVDDSQLPKDRFSAERLKGVDSTLKIQPAKLEDSAVYLCASSLSAGRDGYTFGSGTRLTVV.

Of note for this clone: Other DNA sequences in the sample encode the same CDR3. The CDR3: CAISGPNTEAFF. CDR3 sequence (DNA): TGTGCCATCAGTGGACCGAACACTGAAGCTTTCTTT. This chain joins TRBV10-3 and TRBJ1-1; no reliable D call. Trimming left V 4 bases short and J 1 base short, with 4 bases between. Looked up from germline, CDR1 is ENHRY and CDR2 is SYGVKD. The CDR3 is 12 residues long.

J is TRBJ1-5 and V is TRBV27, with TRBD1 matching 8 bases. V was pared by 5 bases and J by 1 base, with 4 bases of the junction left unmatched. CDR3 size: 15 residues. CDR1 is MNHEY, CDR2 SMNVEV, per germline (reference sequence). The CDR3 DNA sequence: TGTGCCAGCAGTACCGGGACAGGAAGCAATCAGCCCCAGCATTTT. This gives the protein CASSTGTGSNQPQHF.

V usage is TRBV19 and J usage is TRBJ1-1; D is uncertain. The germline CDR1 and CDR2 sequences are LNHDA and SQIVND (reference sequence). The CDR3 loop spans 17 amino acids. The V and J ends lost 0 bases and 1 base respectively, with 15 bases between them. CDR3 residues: CASSIDLEAYPNTEAFF. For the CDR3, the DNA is TGTGCCAGTAGTATAGATCTCGAGGCGTATCCGAACACTGAAGCTTTCTTT.

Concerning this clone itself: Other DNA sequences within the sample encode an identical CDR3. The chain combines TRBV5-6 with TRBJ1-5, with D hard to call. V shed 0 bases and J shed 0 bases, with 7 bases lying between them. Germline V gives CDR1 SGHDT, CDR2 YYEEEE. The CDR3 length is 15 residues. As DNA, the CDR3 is TGTGCCAGCAGCTTGGGCCAGTATAGCAATCAGCCCCAGCATTTT. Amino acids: CASSLGQYSNQPQHF. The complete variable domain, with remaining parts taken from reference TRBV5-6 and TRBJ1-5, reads DAGVTQSPTHLIKTRGQQVTLRCSPKSGHDTVSWYQQALGQGPQFIFQYYEEEERQRGNFPDRFSGHQFPNYSSELNVNALLLGDSALYLCASSLGQYSNQPQHFGDGTRLSIL.